Here is one T cell receptor beta chain with its context. The table lists this clone with many counts. Its antigen specificity is not known. Within one base of it there is no much larger clone, and no base qualities were kept. This sample is part of a study of T cells after posttransplantation cyclophosphamide (TCRdb year 2016). Study-wide context: Using TRB sequencing, the study followed how the T cell repertoire rebuilt after myeloablative bone marrow transplantation with posttransplantation cyclophosphamide given as GVHD prophylaxis. Antigen receptor sequencing was done on samples from about 38 PTCy-treated patients and from approximately 16 related bone marrow donors of those patients. Blood from every one of the 30 to 40 PTCy patients who had 1-year posttransplant specimens underwent TRB sequencing. TRB sequencing was also done on up to about 3 additional blood samples from 2 to 5.2 years after transplant in 3 patients, and on pretransplant blood from 4 patients. Because TRA and TRB clonality correlated tightly in about ten samples, the subsequent TCR analyses were limited to TRB only. Public TRB sequences were compared against a database of over 3,000 sequences linked to responses to pathogens, tumor antigens, self-antigens and alloantigens. Points the paper makes about the study in general: The TRB repertoires of T cells infiltrating skin or the GI tract showed only limited overlap with the TRB repertoires found in blood. At 1-2 months, donor-recipient similarity was low but rose over the first year, and the later blood repertoires were often dominated by donor CD8+ memory clones. Across more than 35 patients, recipient CMV seropositivity and CMV reactivation were highly associated with TRB clonality; PTCy diversity was similar to CNI/methotrexate controls.

Genomic DNA was the input for TRB sequencing, which was run either with the immunoSEQ assay at survey resolution or with the hsTCRB kit. Per the authors' processing: The immunoSEQ software handled the initial read processing, while the LymphoSeq R package was used for the repertoire analyses. Clonality was computed as 1 minus normalized Shannon entropy, and a Gini coefficient was also calculated for each TRB dataset. Phenotypes of unsorted samples were inferred by mapping TRB sequences from sorted subsets of the recipient or donor onto unsorted samples of the same recipient. Not all clones reach the TCRdb copy of this immuneACCESS table, which keeps in-frame sequences only. Checked studies attribute under half of the gap to unresolved V genes and leave the rest unexplained. V, J and clone size were drawn from that table, and D and trimming were deduced from the DNA. There are roughly 42,000 clones in this sample, and none of them is a singleton. The top ten hold 4% to 5.5% of the sample.

Related bone marrow donors provided peripheral blood samples on the day of marrow donation. Mononuclear cells from peripheral blood and bone marrow were separated by Ficoll-Hypaque density centrifugation and then cryopreserved. The source material was PBMCs. The TCR was taken from a woman between 45 and 65 years old in good health and a related stem cell transplant donor.

The base sequence is TGTGCCATCAGTGAGGCGGGGGCGGGAAACACCATATATTTT. This is translated as CAISEAGAGNTIYF. The V and J segments used are TRBV10-3 and TRBJ1-3; possibly the D gene is TRBD1, per 6 matching bases. The CDR3, cysteine through phenylalanine, is 14 amino acids long. Left in the record is the CDR3 DNA by itself, 42 bases read in frame from the first base. CDR1 and CDR2 (ENHRY, SYGVKD) derive from the germline V gene. V is pared back by 2 bases and J by 4 bases, with 9 bases lying between the germline termini.